Sequencing of this T cell receptor (beta chain) was carried out in a study of cytomegalovirus exposure and HLA in healthy donors. The PCR had 60 Vbeta and 13 Jbeta primers. Clones were read by immunoSEQ multiplex PCR, and TCRdb kept only the in-frame ones, dropping some. The repertoire includes 200,000 or so clones, around 79% of them detected once, and approximately 0.39% sits in the top ten. The germline V gene has CDR1 SNHLY and CDR2 FYNNEI. Trimming left V 11 bases short and J 4 bases short, with 18 bases between. This CDR3 comprises 13 residues. Sequencing was done on a sample of PBMCs. The sequence derives from a male donor in good health and CMV-seropositive. The chain combines TRBV2 with TRBJ2-7, with D possibly being TRBD1 (5 bases). CDR3 sequence: CASQAGISYEQYF. The CDR3 nucleotides are TGTGCCTCTCAAGCAGGGATTTCGTACGAGCAGTACTTC.